The T cell receptor beta chain described here comes from a study of blood T cell repertoires in COVID-19. Study summary: Specimens from acute and convalescent COVID-19 originated in the United States, Italy and Spain.

With 0 bases clipped from V and 2 bases from J, the junction kept 4 bases outside the gene matches. The length of the CDR3 is 15 residues. The V gene's germline CDR1 is MGHRA and CDR2 YSYEKL. Clones were sequenced by immunoSEQ multiplex PCR, and TCRdb holds only the in-frame ones, with some missing. Counted here are hundreds of thousands of clones, 86% occurring once; the ten biggest clones make up almost 1.5%. The sequence came from a woman aged 25 to 39 with active or convalescent COVID-19. The chain uses TRBV4-1 and TRBJ2-7, with TRBD1 identical over 7 bases. The sequenced material came from peripheral blood. CDR3 region: CASSQEGDSPYEQYF. The DNA for the CDR3 is TGCGCCAGCAGCCAAGAAGGGGACAGCCCCTACGAGCAGTACTTC.